The entry below describes one T cell receptor beta chain. The antigen it recognizes is unknown. The sample holds no much larger clone one base away, and base qualities are not on file. The CDR3 regions of human TCRbeta chains were analyzed by immunosequencing. The paper's data handling went like this. TCRs in the repertoires were matched against a reference library of SARS-CoV-2-specific TCRs that had been generated with the MIRA antigen-specificity platform. Breadth was defined as the fraction of unique TCRs that were SARS-CoV-2-associated, and depth was defined as the fraction of total T cells that were SARS-CoV-2-associated. Using the MIRA data, every spike-specific TCR was mapped to the spike region that the TCR reacted to and assigned to either a CD4 or a CD8 class. Log10-transformed breadth and depth values were compared by one-way ANOVA with Sidak's multiple comparisons tests. The clones in this table, taken by TCRdb from immuneACCESS, are in-frame only. Not every clone is retained; where verified, under half of the shortfall comes from an unresolved V gene, and the cause of the rest is unknown. The V and J calls and the clone size are those of that table, but D and trimming were determined from the DNA. The sample includes about 110,000 clones, with over 80% observed a single time. Approximately 8% of the sample comes from the top ten.

The sample belongs to a study of T cell responses to AZD1222 COVID-19 vaccine (dated by TCRdb to the early 2020s). For context, the study as a whole: TCR sequencing was performed for 233 trial participants, of whom approximately 200 were given two doses of AZD1222 and about 25 were given two doses of MenACWY control vaccine. Enrollment into the trials was organized by age into subgroups of 18-55, 56-69 and 70-plus years, and those subgroups contained around 150, 28 and 57 TCR-sequenced participants, respectively.

Looking up the germline V gene yields CDR1 MDHEN and CDR2 SYDVKM. Counted from cysteine to phenylalanine, this CDR3 has 16 amino acids. The CDR3 DNA has 48 bases and is translated from base 1. V is cut back by 5 bases and J by 3 bases, with 12 bases in the junction unmatched. The sample's time point label is to be understood as: about 28 days (+/-7) after the second vaccine dose. AZD1222 recipients whose second dose came at about 4 weeks and those whose second dose came at about 12 weeks were combined into one group, since spike-specific TCR depth and breadth did not differ between the two schedules. Vaccinee samples came from UK trials COV001 and COV002, including a single-blind randomized controlled phase 2/3 trial of AZD1222 (ChAdOx1 nCoV-19) in healthy adults. For TCRbeta chain sequencing, PBMC samples from trial participants were taken at day 0 and at day 28 after the second dose. Results the study describes overall, beyond this receptor: Participants were mostly white British and included more females than males, and it was suggested by the authors that clonal diversity may have been underestimated. The vaccine-associated CD4 TCRs covered the entire spike protein, and the dominant responses fell in regions 160-218 and 743-854. Only a handful of AZD1222 recipients were SARS-CoV-2 seropositive at baseline, limiting conclusions about previously exposed vaccinees. Epitopes outside the regions mutated in the B.1.351 and B.1.1.7 variants were reportedly recognized by nearly half of the unique spike-specific TCRs. Because no day 14 peak-response samples were available, the repertoires could be characterized only after the peak T cell response. In the small 56-69-year group, the increase in depth fell short of significance, most likely because of low power. After two AZD1222 doses, spike-specific TCR breadth and depth were significantly higher than at day 0 and than in MenACWY recipients.

The sample here was peripheral blood, taken 28 days after the second AZD1222 dose. The TCR originated in an adult who received the AZD1222 COVID-19 vaccine. The chain employs TRBV28 and TRBJ1-1, with 7 bases in between that match TRBD1. This receptor has the CDR3 CASSPGTAPRDTEAFF. Here is the DNA: TGTGCCAGCAGTCCGGGGACAGCGCCTCGGGACACTGAAGCTTTCTTT.